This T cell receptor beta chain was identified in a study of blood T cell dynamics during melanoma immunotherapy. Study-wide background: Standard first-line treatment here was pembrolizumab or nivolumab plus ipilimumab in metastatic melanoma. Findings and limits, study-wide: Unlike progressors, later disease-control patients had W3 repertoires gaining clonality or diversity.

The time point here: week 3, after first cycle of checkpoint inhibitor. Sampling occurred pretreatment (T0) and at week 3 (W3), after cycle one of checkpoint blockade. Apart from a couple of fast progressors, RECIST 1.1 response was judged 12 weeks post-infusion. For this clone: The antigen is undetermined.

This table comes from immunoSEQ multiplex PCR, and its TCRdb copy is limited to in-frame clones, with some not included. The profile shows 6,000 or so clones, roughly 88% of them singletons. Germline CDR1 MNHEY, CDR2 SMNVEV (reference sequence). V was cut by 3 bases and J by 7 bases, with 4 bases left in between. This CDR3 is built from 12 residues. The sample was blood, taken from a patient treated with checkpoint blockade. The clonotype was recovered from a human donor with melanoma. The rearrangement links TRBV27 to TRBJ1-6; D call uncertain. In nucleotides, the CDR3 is TGTGCCAGCAGTTTTAGAAATTCACCCCTCCACTTT. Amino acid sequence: CASSFRNSPLHF.